In this sample, the clone carrying this T cell receptor beta chain turned up once. The data originate from a study of blood T cell repertoires in COVID-19. Germline lookup yields CDR1 SEHNR and CDR2 FQNEAQ (reference sequence). V lost 5 bases to trimming and J lost 3 bases; unmatched junction nucleotides: 7. This CDR3 is 14 amino acids long. In the study's own analysis: How many nucleated cells were present was estimated from reference gene primer amplification. Sequencing was performed with immunoSEQ multiplex PCR; in TCRdb, only in-frame clones are kept and a portion is missing. V and J calls and clone size come straight from that table; D and trimming were deduced from the DNA. The sample holds fewer than 300,000 clones, 80% to 95% seen once. Enrolled through a virtual design, the participants were between roughly 18 and 100 years of age and came from 24 US areas. Participants reported their clinical history, and cohort assignment relied on those reports.

This rearrangement joins TRBV7-9 to TRBJ2-7; TRBD1 matches 7 bases. Input material: PBMCs or T cells enriched from blood (not recorded which). The source of this sequence is a woman in her twenties or thirties who had recovered from COVID-19. The CDR3 sequence is CASSPRQGFYEQYF. In DNA form, the CDR3 reads TGTGCCAGCAGCCCCCGACAGGGTTTCTACGAGCAGTACTTC.